The present T cell receptor (beta chain) was sequenced within a study of resident and recirculating memory T cells in vitiligo. Clones were read by immunoSEQ multiplex PCR, and TCRdb kept only the in-frame ones, dropping some. The data show about 42,000 clones, with about 93% seen just once and roughly 4.3% held by the top ten. Germline V gene lookup returns CDR1 GTSNPN and CDR2 SVGIG (reference sequence). V shed 6 bases and J 2 bases; nucleotides not matched to a gene: 7. The length of the CDR3 is 13 residues. The chain combines TRBV30 with TRBJ2-7; 7 bases fit TRBD1. The TCR sequence derives from a male donor with vitiligo. What was sequenced was blood. The CDR3 DNA is TGTGCCTGTATAATGCAGGGGGCCTACGAGCAGTACTTC. Translating it yields CACIMQGAYEQYF.